These 30 T cell receptor beta chains were sequenced from one sample in a study of blood T cell repertoires in COVID-19. The table came from immunoSEQ multiplex PCR; TCRdb's copy has only in-frame clones and leaves some out. In the table there are under 200,000 clones, about 83% of which are singletons. The sequenced sample consisted of peripheral blood. The receptors originated from a man younger than 35 with active or convalescent COVID-19.

This chain uses TRBV12-3 or TRBV12-4 with TRBJ1-4; D perhaps matches TRBD1 (5 bases). This CDR3 has 11 residues. Trimming removed 11 bases at V and 8 bases at J, with 12 bases between. The CDR3 region is CAVSEGEKLFF. CDR3 bases: TGTGCCGTGTCGGAGGGGGAAAAACTGTTTTTT.

This chain links TRBV29-1 with TRBJ2-1, with 9 nucleotides matching TRBD2. V shed 5 bases and J 7 bases; nucleotides not matched to a gene: 9. The length of the CDR3 is 14 residues. Germline-derived CDR1 and CDR2 are SQVTM and ANQGSEA. The CDR3 DNA sequence: TGCAGCGTTCAAAGACGGCTAGCGGGGAATGAGCAGTTCTTC. This codes for CSVQRRLAGNEQFF.

The chain carries TRBV19 and TRBJ2-7; 9 bases map to TRBD1. The trim removed 5 bases at V and 6 bases at J, leaving 11 bases unmatched. CDR3 size: 15 residues. Germline values: CDR1 LNHDA, CDR2 SQIVND (reference sequence). Here the CDR3 reads CASSPTPGTGFEQYF. The CDR3 region has the DNA TGTGCCAGTAGTCCGACCCCCGGGACAGGGTTCGAGCAGTACTTC. Filled out from reference TRBV19 and TRBJ2-7, the complete variable domain reads DGGITQSPKYLFRKEGQNVTLSCEQNLNHDAMYWYRQDPGQGLRLIYYSQIVNDFQKGDIAEGYSVSREKKESFPLTVTSAQKNPTAFYLCASSPTPGTGFEQYFGPGTRLTVT.

V gene TRBV15 combines with J gene TRBJ1-2; D call uncertain. The V gene lost 6 bases and the J gene lost 2 bases, with 10 bases spanning the gap. The CDR3 spans 13 residues. Germline CDR1 and CDR2: LNHNV and YYDKDF (reference sequence). In DNA, the CDR3 is TGTGCCACCAGGGGCCTCCTAAACTATGGCTACACCTTC. Translation gives CATRGLLNYGYTF.

This clone appeared a few times. This same CDR3 is encoded by further DNA sequences in the sample. The gene calls are TRBV7-9 and TRBJ1-1; no reliable D call. Trimming took 5 bases from V and 5 from J, leaving 6 bases between them. CDR1 and CDR2 from the germline V gene are SEHNR and FQNEAQ (reference sequence). This CDR3 contains 11 residues. The CDR3 nucleotides read TGTGCCAGCAGCGCCGGGACTGAAGCTTTCTTT. The encoded protein is CASSAGTEAFF.

V and J are TRBV18 and TRBJ1-2; 7 bases are a match to TRBD1. With 1 base clipped from V and 5 bases from J, the junction kept 4 bases outside the gene matches. The germline V gene encodes CDR1 KGHSH and CDR2 LQKENI. The CDR3 runs 14 residues. The CDR3 protein is CASSPLGTAYGYTF. The CDR3 DNA is TGTGCCAGCTCACCACTAGGGACAGCTTATGGCTACACCTTC.

The rearrangement links TRBV7-9 to TRBJ1-1, with TRBD1 as a possible D gene (6 bases). Germline CDR1 and CDR2: SEHNR and FQNEAQ (reference sequence). The V end lost 5 bases, the J end lost 6 bases, and 10 bases lay between the germline ends. The CDR3 has 12 amino acids. The CDR3 protein is CASSPGTPEAFF. The CDR3 nucleotides are TGTGCCAGCAGCCCTGGGACACCTGAAGCTTTCTTT.

This chain connects TRBV24-1 to TRBJ1-5; a weak D match, TRBD1 (5 bases). There are 15 residues in the CDR3. CDR1 and CDR2 from the germline V gene are KGHDR and SFDVKD. Deletions cut 4 bases from V and 4 bases from J, with 13 bases between. The CDR3 spells CATSDGDSKNQPQHF. In DNA, the CDR3 is TGTGCCACCAGTGACGGAGACAGTAAGAATCAGCCCCAGCATTTT.

The J gene is TRBJ2-1, the V gene TRBV6-5; a possible D gene is TRBD1 (6 bases). Germline CDR1 MNHEY, CDR2 SVGAGI. The V end was cut by 6 bases, the J end by 8 bases, with 11 bases between. This CDR3 has 12 amino acids. CDR3 bases: TGTGCCAGCAGGCAGGGGTGGGATGAGCAGTTCTTC. The encoded protein is CASRQGWDEQFF.

V and J are TRBV29-1 and TRBJ2-7, with TRBD1 matching 12 bases. Germline V gene sequence: CDR1 SQVTM, CDR2 ANQGSEA. The CDR3 length is 15 residues. V lost 8 bases, J lost 3 bases, and 11 bases stayed unmatched. CDR3 sequence reads: CSTTGTGGLVYEQYF. The CDR3 region has the DNA TGCAGCACCACCGGGACAGGGGGCTTAGTCTACGAGCAGTACTTC.

The rearrangement joins TRBV10-3 to TRBJ1-5; tentative D call: TRBD1 (5 bases). The germline V and J ends were trimmed by 11 bases and 7 bases, with 9 bases remaining between them. The CDR3 runs to 10 residues. Germline V gene lookup returns CDR1 ENHRY and CDR2 SYGVKD. CDR3 in DNA: TGTGCCGCGGGGGGGCAGCCCCAGCATTTT. The encoded protein is CAAGGQPQHF.

The CDR3 reads CASSFEGALTAFF. The CDR3 region has the DNA TGTGCCAGCAGTTTCGAGGGGGCGTTAACAGCTTTCTTT. The chain has TRBV28 and TRBJ1-1, with 7 bases fitting TRBD1. J gave up 10 bases and V 3 bases, and 8 bases lay outside the gene matches. This CDR3 contains 13 residues. Per the germline V gene, CDR1 is MDHEN and CDR2 is SYDVKM.

V usage is TRBV15 and J usage is TRBJ2-7, with D maybe TRBD2 (5 bases). This CDR3 spans 15 amino acids. The V and J ends lost 1 base and 2 bases respectively, with 12 bases between them. CDR1 and CDR2 from the germline V gene are LNHNV and YYDKDF (reference sequence). The CDR3 nucleotides read TGTGCCACCAGCAGAGTTGGATCGGGGACCTACGAGCAGTACGTC. Its protein product is CATSRVGSGTYEQYV.

The chain couples TRBV27 to TRBJ2-7, with 8 bases lining up with TRBD1. The CDR3 extends over 13 amino acids. The junction had 2 bases not matched to a gene; V was cut back by 6 bases and J by 1 base. In germline, CDR1 is MNHEY, CDR2 SMNVEV (reference sequence). The chain's CDR3 is CASSRQGSYEQYF. The CDR3 region has the DNA TGTGCCAGCAGCCGACAGGGGTCCTACGAGCAGTACTTC.

The rearrangement uses TRBV4-1 and TRBJ2-5, with D uncertain. Germline V gene lookup returns CDR1 MGHRA and CDR2 YSYEKL. Trimming cost V 1 base and J 1 base, with 7 bases left between them. This CDR3 is 14 amino acids long. The CDR3 nucleotides are TGCGCCAGCAGCCAAGTCGTAGCCCAAGAGACCCAGTACTTC. Translation: CASSQVVAQETQYF.

CDR3 DNA: TGTGCCAGCAGCCCTAGGAGCGGACCAGAGACCCAGTACTTC. Residues: CASSPRSGPETQYF. The V call is TRBV7-2, the J call TRBJ2-5; TRBD2 is a possible D gene (5 bases). Germline CDR1 and CDR2: SGHTA and FQGNSA. Trimming took off 5 bases at V and 4 bases at J, with 14 bases between the two ends. The CDR3 covers 14 residues.

V usage is TRBV19 and J usage is TRBJ1-2; the match to TRBD1 covers 9 bases. Unmatched junction bases numbered 16, after V lost 9 bases and J lost 5 bases. CDR3 length: 16 amino acids. Germline assignment: CDR1 LNHDA and CDR2 SQIVND (reference sequence). As DNA, the CDR3 is TGTGCCAGCACACCTACTTCCGGGACAGGGATGTATGGCTACACCTTC. Translating it yields CASTPTSGTGMYGYTF.

This clone was observed a single time. The rearrangement uses TRBV6-6 and TRBJ1-1; D is ambiguous. Trimming stripped 6 bases from V and 5 bases from J, with 16 bases between. This CDR3 spans 14 amino acids. The germline V gene encodes CDR1 MNHNY and CDR2 SVGAGI (reference sequence). CDR3 in DNA: TGTGCCAGCAGCCTCCAGGTAGGAGGGACTGAAGCTTTCTTT. Amino acid sequence: CASSLQVGGTEAFF.

This chain uses TRBV5-1 with TRBJ1-1, with unresolved D. The germline CDR1 and CDR2 sequences are SGHRS and YFSETQ. V lost 0 bases and J 3 bases, leaving 9 bases between the germline ends. This CDR3 has 14 amino acids. CDR3 amino acids: CASSLEIQYTEAFF. In DNA form, the CDR3 reads TGCGCCAGCAGCTTGGAGATTCAGTACACTGAAGCTTTCTTT. Looking up the rest from reference TRBV5-1 and TRBJ1-1 gives the full variable domain: KAGVTQTPRYLIKTRGQQVTLSCSPISGHRSVSWYQQTPGQGLQFLFEYFSETQRNKGNFPGRFSGRQFSNSRSEMNVSTLELGDSALYLCASSLEIQYTEAFFGQGTRLTVV.

The chain recombines TRBV7-9 with TRBJ1-5; D is uncertain. Trimming stripped 3 bases from V and 4 bases from J, with 4 bases between. The CDR3 runs 12 residues. Germline-derived CDR1 and CDR2 are SEHNR and FQNEAQ (reference sequence). CDR3: CASSFPNQPQHF. The CDR3 DNA follows: TGTGCCAGCAGCTTCCCTAATCAGCCCCAGCATTTT.

The V and J genes are TRBV18 and TRBJ2-7; 10 nucleotides line up with TRBD1. The CDR3 is made up of 15 amino acids. Germline CDR1 KGHSH, CDR2 LQKENI. V was clipped by 3 bases and J by 3 bases; unmatched bases: 5. The DNA for the CDR3 is TGTGCCAGCTCACCGGGACAGGGGACCAACTACGAGCAGTACGTC. Encoded protein: CASSPGQGTNYEQYV.

This CDR3 reads CASSQEHLGHSKEGYYQPQHF. The DNA for the CDR3 is TGTGCCAGCAGCCAAGAACATTTGGGACATTCAAAAGAGGGGTATTATCAGCCCCAGCATTTT. This chain joins TRBV3-1 (or the pseudogene TRBV3-2) and TRBJ1-5; weak D call: TRBD1 (6 bases). Germline-derived CDR1 and CDR2 are LGHDT and YNNKEL (reference sequence). The CDR3 contains 21 residues. The V and J ends lost 0 bases and 5 bases respectively, with 29 bases between them.

This clone was counted a few times. This chain joins TRBV2 and TRBJ1-5; TRBD1 matches 7 bases. Germline V CDR1 and CDR2: SNHLY, FYNNEI. The CDR3 is 16 amino acids. Trimming removed 4 bases from V and 5 bases from J; junction bases left unmatched: 11. The CDR3 sequence: CASSGRQGVNDQPQHF. As DNA, the CDR3 is TGTGCCAGCAGTGGCCGTCAGGGGGTAAATGATCAGCCCCAGCATTTT.

The gene calls are TRBV7-9 and TRBJ1-1; 9 bases agree with TRBD1. V dropped 5 bases and J dropped 1; count of bases not matched to a gene: 2. Germline V CDR1 and CDR2: SEHNR, FQNEAQ (reference sequence). The CDR3 spans 14 residues. CDR3 nucleotides: TGTGCCAGCAGCCTGGGACAGGGGAACACTGAAGCTTTCTTT. It is translated as CASSLGQGNTEAFF. Looking up the rest from reference TRBV7-9 and TRBJ1-1 gives the full variable domain: DTGVSQNPRHKITKRGQNVTFRCDPISEHNRLYWYRQTLGQGPEFLTYFQNEAQLEKSRLLSDRFSAERPKGSFSTLEIQRTEQGDSAMYLCASSLGQGNTEAFFGQGTRLTVV.

This clone was seen only a few times. The chain joins TRBV12-3 or TRBV12-4 to TRBJ1-1, with a weak D call TRBD1 (6 bases). Trimming stripped 3 bases from V and 6 bases from J, with 11 bases between. The CDR3 length is 13 residues. The CDR3 here is CASSFTQGAEAFF. The CDR3 nucleotides read TGTGCCAGCAGTTTTACACAGGGCGCTGAAGCTTTCTTT.

This chain connects TRBV7-8 to TRBJ2-3, with 11 bases aligning to TRBD2. The germline CDR1 and CDR2 sequences are SGHVS and FQNEAQ. The V gene end was trimmed by 5 bases and the J gene end by 2 bases; junction bases not matched to a gene: 3. This CDR3 spans 15 amino acids. The CDR3 loop reads CASSETSGITDTQYF. CDR3 sequence (DNA): TGTGCCAGCAGCGAGACTAGCGGGATCACAGATACGCAGTATTTT.

CDR3 loop: CASLNQGAHEQYV. The CDR3 region has the DNA TGCGCCAGCCTCAACCAGGGGGCCCACGAGCAGTACGTC. The gene calls are TRBV10-2 and TRBJ2-7, with TRBD1 matching over 8 bases. This CDR3 is built from 13 residues. Per the germline V gene, CDR1 is WSHSY and CDR2 is SAAADI. The ends lost 8 bases at V and 5 bases at J; junction bases unmatched: 8.

A single count supports this clone. This chain connects TRBV6-5 to TRBJ1-1; TRBD1 might be the D (5 bases). CDR3 length: 14 amino acids. V lost 5 bases and J lost 4, with 14 bases in between. Germline-derived CDR1 and CDR2 are MNHEY and SVGAGI. The CDR3 protein is CASSPRVGGTEAFF. CDR3 DNA: TGTGCCAGCAGTCCCCGCGTGGGGGGCACTGAAGCTTTCTTT.

V gene TRBV4-1 combines with J gene TRBJ2-2, with 7 bases aligning to TRBD2. This CDR3 is built from 18 residues. CDR1 and CDR2 (germline): MGHRA, YSYEKL. With V trimmed by 4 bases and J by 4 bases, 15 bases remained unmatched. For the CDR3, the DNA is TGCGCCAGCAGCCGAGGCCTAGCGGATACCGCCGGCACCGGGGAGCTGTTTTTT. Translated: CASSRGLADTAGTGELFF.

The rearrangement joins TRBV29-1 to TRBJ1-1; D is undetermined. V lost 3 bases and J 4 bases, leaving 15 bases between the germline ends. CDR1 and CDR2 (germline): SQVTM, ANQGSEA. This CDR3 has 14 amino acids. CDR3 protein: CSVEADGVGTEAFF. In nucleotides, the CDR3 is TGCAGCGTTGAGGCCGACGGGGTCGGCACTGAAGCTTTCTTT.